This T cell receptor beta chain was recorded in a study of shared T cell receptors in the human thymus. This clone was observed a handful of times. Libraries were prepared by immunoSEQ multiplex PCR; TCRdb keeps only in-frame clonotypes and omits some of them. The table has about 660,000 clones, roughly 90% seen once. Looked up from germline, CDR1 is SGHNT and CDR2 is YYREEE (reference sequence). Trimming took off 2 bases at V and 6 bases at J, with 21 bases between the two ends. This CDR3 is 17 amino acids long. The data were also submitted as part of a second study, on human thymus T cells. That paper adds: Donation came from healthy Finnish infants having corrective surgery for congenital heart defects. Thymic samples were excised during corrective heart operations. Thymic and blood repertoires appeared to carry a bias in their V and J gene usage. Related work found strong thymic repertoire overlap between unrelated individuals.

The sequencing input was thymocytes. The chain is built from TRBV5-4 and TRBJ1-5; no clear D. The sequence came from a boy less than two years old with a congenital heart defect. Here the CDR3 DNA reads TGTGCCAGCAGCTTTGAGGAGGGTAGGTCCCGCGGTCAGCCCCAGCATTTT. As protein: CASSFEEGRSRGQPQHF.